What follows are 12 T cell receptor beta chains derived from one specimen sequenced in a study of post-analysis software for immune sequencing data. Study conclusions and caveats: With TRBV5-6, TRBV5-1 and TRBV20-1 included, about five TRBV segments were more frequent in patients than in controls.

Their antigens are not known. Each TCR beta cDNA library carried unique molecular identifiers. MiXCR, run by TCRdb on the PCR reads, gives a single entry per CDR3 protein. This table has about half a million distinct CDR3 sequences, under 55% appearing once. Sequenced input: blood. The receptors originated from a girl aged 5 to 17 with multiple sclerosis.

J is TRBJ2-1 and V is TRBV29-1; 14 bases are shared with TRBD2. The germline V gene has CDR1 SQVTM and CDR2 ANQGSEA. There are 14 residues in the CDR3. The junction had 7 bases not matched to a gene; V was cut back by 6 bases and J by 9 bases. Here the CDR3 reads CSVGPGLAGVEQFF. In DNA form, the CDR3 reads TGCAGCGTAGGCCCGGGACTAGCGGGAGTTGAGCAGTTCTTC.

V and J are TRBV10-1 and TRBJ2-3, with D hard to call. The germline V gene has CDR1 WNHNN and CDR2 SYGVQD (reference sequence). Trimming cost V 2 bases and J 1 base, with 16 bases left between them. This CDR3 has 17 residues. The CDR3 loop is CASSEDISPTGTDTQYF. Written as DNA, the CDR3 is TGCGCCAGCAGTGAGGATATTTCCCCCACTGGCACAGATACGCAGTATTTT.

This chain connects TRBV28 to TRBJ2-1, with TRBD1 matching over 8 bases. In germline, CDR1 is MDHEN, CDR2 SYDVKM. V lost 4 bases to trimming and J lost 2 bases; unmatched junction nucleotides: 7. The CDR3 consists of 16 residues. The CDR3: CASSSNRGEAYNEQFF. The CDR3 nucleotides read TGTGCCAGCAGTTCCAACAGGGGGGAAGCCTACAATGAGCAGTTCTTC.

In this sample, this clonotype turned up a few times. V gene TRBV7-2 combines with J gene TRBJ2-1, with D maybe TRBD2 (5 bases). CDR3 length: 14 amino acids. Germline V gene sequence: CDR1 SGHTA, CDR2 FQGNSA. The V gene lost 2 bases and the J gene lost 3 bases, with 8 bases spanning the gap. The CDR3 region is CASSLTRDYNEQFF. CDR3 sequence (DNA): TGTGCCAGCAGCTTAACTCGGGACTACAATGAGCAGTTCTTC.

This clonotype was counted a few times. This sequence joins TRBV28 and TRBJ2-1, with unresolved D. This CDR3 comprises 12 residues. Germline CDR1 is MDHEN and CDR2 is SYDVKM. V was clipped by 9 bases and J by 8 bases, with 14 bases between them. The CDR3 is CASLSTRDEQFF. CDR3 coding DNA: TGTGCCAGTCTATCGACAAGGGATGAGCAGTTCTTC.

The chain recombines TRBV20-1 with TRBJ1-5, with TRBD1 matching 7 bases. Germline V gives CDR1 DFQATT, CDR2 SNEGSKA (reference sequence). The trim removed 3 bases at V and 4 bases at J, leaving 15 bases unmatched. The CDR3 loop spans 17 amino acids. The CDR3 coding sequence is TGCAGTGCTAGTGGCCTCAGACGGGACAGAGAAAATCAGCCCCAGCATTTT. Its protein product is CSASGLRRDRENQPQHF.

In DNA, the CDR3 is TGCGCCAGCAGCTCCCCGGGACTAGAGGGTAAGAACGAGCAGTACTTC. Translating it yields CASSSPGLEGKNEQYF. The V and J genes are TRBV5-1 and TRBJ2-4; 8 bases map to TRBD2. The end of the DNA aligns better with TRBJ2-7, so the J call may be wrong. This CDR3 spans 16 amino acids. Germline V gene lookup returns CDR1 SGHRS and CDR2 YFSETQ.

This clonotype occurred a few times. J is TRBJ2-3 and V is TRBV7-3; D might be TRBD2 (6 bases). V was trimmed by 5 bases and J by 0 bases, leaving 12 bases between them. Germline loops: CDR1 SGHTA, CDR2 FQGTGA. CDR3 size: 15 residues. The DNA of the CDR3 is TGTGCCAGCAGCCCTAGCGCCATTAGCACAGATACGCAGTATTTT. It translates to CASSPSAISTDTQYF. Drawing the rest from reference TRBV7-3 and TRBJ2-3, the complete variable domain is GAGVSQTPSNKVTEKGKYVELRCDPISGHTALYWYRQSLGQGPEFLIYFQGTGAADDSGLPNDRFFAVRPEGSVSTLKIQRTERGDSAVYLCASSPSAISTDTQYFGPGTRLTVL.

The CDR3 reads CASSEGAPPGQYF. The DNA of the CDR3 is TGTGCCAGCAGTGAGGGGGCCCCCCCTGGGCAGTACTTC. The V and J genes are TRBV6-1 and TRBJ2-5; maybe TRBD1 (6 bases). The CDR3 runs to 13 residues. Germline V lookup: CDR1 MNHNS, CDR2 SASEGT. Trimming took 3 bases from V and 11 from J, leaving 16 bases between them.

The chain links TRBV29-1 to TRBJ2-7, with 8 bases aligning to TRBD1. Trimming cost V 6 bases and J 0 bases; bases outside gene matches: 4. The CDR3 length is 13 residues. Germline values: CDR1 SQVTM, CDR2 ANQGSEA. CDR3 protein: CSVTGASSYEQYF. CDR3 coding DNA: TGCAGCGTGACAGGGGCGAGCTCCTACGAGCAGTACTTC.

In its sample, this clonotype was seen many times. The V and J genes are TRBV20-1 and TRBJ2-7; 7 nucleotides line up with TRBD2. CDR1 and CDR2 from the germline V gene are DFQATT and SNEGSKA (reference sequence). The ends lost 3 bases at V and 0 bases at J; junction bases unmatched: 8. The CDR3 spans 15 residues. The CDR3 loop is CSASGASGTSYEQYF. DNA for the CDR3: TGCAGTGCTAGCGGGGCTAGCGGAACCTCCTACGAGCAGTACTTC.

V and J are TRBV27 and TRBJ1-4; a possible D gene is TRBD1 (5 bases). The CDR3 length is 15 residues. With 3 bases removed from V and 8 bases from J, the gap between germline ends came to 16 bases. Germline CDR1 reads MNHEY; CDR2 reads SMNVEV (reference sequence). The chain's CDR3 is CASSFLRGRGEKLFF. The CDR3 DNA follows: TGTGCCAGCAGTTTCCTACGGGGACGGGGGGAAAAACTGTTTTTT.